Below are 3 T cell receptor beta chains sequenced from a single sample in a study of blood T cell repertoires in COVID-19. The data were produced by immunoSEQ multiplex PCR, yet TCRdb's version contains in-frame clones alone and is incomplete. Of 250,000 to 300,000 clones listed, more than 70% are singletons. Sequencing was performed on peripheral blood. The source of these receptors is a woman in her thirties with COVID-19, enrolled during active disease.

V gene TRBV5-1 combines with J gene TRBJ2-7, with D possibly TRBD1 on 5 matching bases. Trimming left V 4 bases short and J 2 bases short, with 16 bases between. CDR1 is SGHRS and CDR2 is YFSETQ in the germline V gene. This CDR3 is built from 15 residues. As DNA, the CDR3 is TGCGCCAGCAGCCGGACGACAGTCCCCACCTACGAGCAGTACTTC. Amino acids: CASSRTTVPTYEQYF.

The chain is built from TRBV6-5 and TRBJ1-1; the D is unclear. The CDR3 is made up of 13 amino acids. Germline values: CDR1 MNHEY, CDR2 SVGAGI. V was pared by 6 bases and J by 4 bases, with 12 bases between. CDR3 nucleotide sequence: TGTGCCAGCAGGAGAGGATTGGGCACTGAAGCTTTCTTT. It codes for CASRRGLGTEAFF.

V usage is TRBV6-1 and J usage is TRBJ1-1; the D gene is possibly TRBD1 (6 bases). V lost 0 bases, J lost 8 bases, and 13 bases lay in between. Germline CDR1 MNHNS, CDR2 SASEGT. CDR3 length: 14 residues. The chain's CDR3 is CASSEAQGNREAFF. In DNA form, the CDR3 reads TGTGCCAGCAGTGAAGCGCAGGGGAACAGAGAAGCTTTCTTT.